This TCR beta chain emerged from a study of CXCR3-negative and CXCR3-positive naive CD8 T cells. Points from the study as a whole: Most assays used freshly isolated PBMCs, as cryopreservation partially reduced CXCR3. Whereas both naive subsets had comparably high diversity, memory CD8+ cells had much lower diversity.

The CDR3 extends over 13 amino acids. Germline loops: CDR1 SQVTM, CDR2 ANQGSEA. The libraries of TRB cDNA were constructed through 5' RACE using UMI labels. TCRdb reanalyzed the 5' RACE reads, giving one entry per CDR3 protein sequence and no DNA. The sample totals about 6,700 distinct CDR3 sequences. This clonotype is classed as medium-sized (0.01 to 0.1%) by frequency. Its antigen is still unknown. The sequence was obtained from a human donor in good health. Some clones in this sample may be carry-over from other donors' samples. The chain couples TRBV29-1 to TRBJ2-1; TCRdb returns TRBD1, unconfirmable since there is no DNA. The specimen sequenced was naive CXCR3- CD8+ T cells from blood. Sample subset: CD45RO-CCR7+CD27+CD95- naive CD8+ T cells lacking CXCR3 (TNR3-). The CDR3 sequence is CSATGGLKNEQFF.